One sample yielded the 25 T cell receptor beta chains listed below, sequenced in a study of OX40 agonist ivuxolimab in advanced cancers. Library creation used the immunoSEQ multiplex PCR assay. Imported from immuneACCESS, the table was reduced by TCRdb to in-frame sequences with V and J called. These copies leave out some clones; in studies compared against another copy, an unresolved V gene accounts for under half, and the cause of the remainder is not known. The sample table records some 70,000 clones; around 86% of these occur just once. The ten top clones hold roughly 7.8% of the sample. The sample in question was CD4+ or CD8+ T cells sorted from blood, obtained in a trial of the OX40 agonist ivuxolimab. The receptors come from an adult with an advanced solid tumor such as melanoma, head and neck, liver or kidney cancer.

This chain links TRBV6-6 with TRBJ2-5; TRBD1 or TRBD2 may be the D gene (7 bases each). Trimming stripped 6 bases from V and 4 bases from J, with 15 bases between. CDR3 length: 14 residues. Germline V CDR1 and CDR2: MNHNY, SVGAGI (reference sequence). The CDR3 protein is CASSPDREGETQYF. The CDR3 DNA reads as TGTGCCAGCAGCCCCGACAGGGAGGGAGAGACCCAGTACTTC.

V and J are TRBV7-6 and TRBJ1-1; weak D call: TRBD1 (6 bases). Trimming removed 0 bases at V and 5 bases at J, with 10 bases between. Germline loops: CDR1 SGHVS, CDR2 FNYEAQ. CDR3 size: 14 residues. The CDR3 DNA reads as TGTGCCAGCAGCTTAGCGGGAGGGGGGACTGAAGCTTTCTTT. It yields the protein CASSLAGGGTEAFF. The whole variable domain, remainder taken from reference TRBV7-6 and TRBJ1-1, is GAGVSQSPRYKVTKRGQDVALRCDPISGHVSLYWYRQALGQGPEFLTYFNYEAQQDKSGLPNDRFSAERPEGSISTLTIQRTEQRDSAMYRCASSLAGGGTEAFFGQGTRLTVV.

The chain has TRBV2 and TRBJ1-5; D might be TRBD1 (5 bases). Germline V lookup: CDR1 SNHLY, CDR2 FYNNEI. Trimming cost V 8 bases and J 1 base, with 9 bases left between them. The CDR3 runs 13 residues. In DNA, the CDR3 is TGTGCCAGCGTCCCAGGGAGCAATCAGCCCCAGCATTTT. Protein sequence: CASVPGSNQPQHF. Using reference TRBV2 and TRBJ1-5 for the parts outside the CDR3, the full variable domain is EPEVTQTPSHQVTQMGQEVILRCVPISNHLYFYWYRQILGQKVEFLVSFYNNEISEKSEIFDDQFSVERPDGSNFTLKIRSTKLEDSAMYFCASVPGSNQPQHFGDGTRLSIL.

CDR3 loop: CATSTALNQPQHF. The CDR3 region has the DNA TGTGCCACCTCGACGGCGCTCAATCAGCCCCAGCATTTT. The chain joins TRBV10-3 to TRBJ1-5; no firm D call. V was trimmed by 10 bases and J by 3 bases, leaving 13 bases between them. This CDR3 region has 13 residues. Germline lookup yields CDR1 ENHRY and CDR2 SYGVKD.

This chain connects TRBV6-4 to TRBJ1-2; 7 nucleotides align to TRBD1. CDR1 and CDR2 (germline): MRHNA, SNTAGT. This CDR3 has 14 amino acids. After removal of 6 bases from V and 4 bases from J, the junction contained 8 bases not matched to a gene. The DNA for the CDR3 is TGTGCCAGCAGCGGAAATGACAGGGTCTATGGCTACACCTTC. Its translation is CASSGNDRVYGYTF.

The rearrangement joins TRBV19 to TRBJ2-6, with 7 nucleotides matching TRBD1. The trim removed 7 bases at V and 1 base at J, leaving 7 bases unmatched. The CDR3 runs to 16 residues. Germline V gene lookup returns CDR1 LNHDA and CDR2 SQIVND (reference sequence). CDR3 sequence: CASNDRVGSGANVLTF. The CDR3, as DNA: TGTGCCAGTAATGACAGGGTGGGATCTGGGGCCAACGTCCTGACTTTC.

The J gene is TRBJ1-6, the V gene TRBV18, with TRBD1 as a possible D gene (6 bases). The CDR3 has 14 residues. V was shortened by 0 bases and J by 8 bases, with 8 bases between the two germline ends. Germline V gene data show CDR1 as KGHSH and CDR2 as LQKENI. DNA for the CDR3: TGTGCCAGCTCACCACCCAACAGGGATTCACCCCTCCACTTT. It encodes CASSPPNRDSPLHF.

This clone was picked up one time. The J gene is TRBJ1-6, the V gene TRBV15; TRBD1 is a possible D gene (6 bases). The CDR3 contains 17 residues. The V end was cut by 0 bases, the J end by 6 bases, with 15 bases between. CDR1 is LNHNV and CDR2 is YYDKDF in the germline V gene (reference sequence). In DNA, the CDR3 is TGTGCCACCAGCAGAGATAAGGGCACAGGGCTTAATTCACCCCTCCACTTT. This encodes CATSRDKGTGLNSPLHF.

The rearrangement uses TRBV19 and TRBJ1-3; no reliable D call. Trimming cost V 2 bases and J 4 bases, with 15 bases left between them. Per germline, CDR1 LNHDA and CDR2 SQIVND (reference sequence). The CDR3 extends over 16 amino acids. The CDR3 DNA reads TGTGCCAGTAGTATATGGCGGGCACGGGAGGGAAACACCATATATTTT. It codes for CASSIWRAREGNTIYF.

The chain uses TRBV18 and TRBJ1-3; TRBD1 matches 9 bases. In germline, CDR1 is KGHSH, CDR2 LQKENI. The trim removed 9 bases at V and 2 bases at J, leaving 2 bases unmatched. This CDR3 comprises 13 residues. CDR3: CASDRGTGNTIYF. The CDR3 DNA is TGTGCCAGTGACAGGGGGACTGGAAACACCATATATTTT. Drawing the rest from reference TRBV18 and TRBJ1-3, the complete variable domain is NAGVMQNPRHLVRRRGQEARLRCSPMKGHSHVYWYRQLPEEGLKFMVYLQKENIIDESGMPKERFSAEFPKEGPSILRIQQVVRGDSAAYFCASDRGTGNTIYFGEGSWLTVV.

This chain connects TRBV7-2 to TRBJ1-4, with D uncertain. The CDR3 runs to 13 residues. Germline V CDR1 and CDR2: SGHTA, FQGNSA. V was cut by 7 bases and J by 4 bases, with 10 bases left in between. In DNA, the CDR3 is TGTGCCAGCAAACGCCAGATTAATGAAAAACTGTTTTTT. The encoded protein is CASKRQINEKLFF.

The CDR3 here is CAWSADYEQYF. The CDR3 coding sequence is TGTGCCTGGAGTGCCGACTACGAGCAGTACTTC. The rearrangement links TRBV30 to TRBJ2-7, with D hard to call. V lost 1 base and J lost 3, with 4 bases in between. CDR1 GTSNPN and CDR2 SVGIG come from the germline V gene (reference sequence). The CDR3 is made up of 11 amino acids. The entire variable domain, with the rest obtained from reference TRBV30 and TRBJ2-7, is as follows: SQTIHQWPATLVQPVGSPLSLECTVEGTSNPNLYWYRQAAGRGLQLLFYSVGIGQISSEVPQNLSASRPQDRQFILSSKKLLLSDSGFYLCAWSADYEQYFGPGTRLTVT.

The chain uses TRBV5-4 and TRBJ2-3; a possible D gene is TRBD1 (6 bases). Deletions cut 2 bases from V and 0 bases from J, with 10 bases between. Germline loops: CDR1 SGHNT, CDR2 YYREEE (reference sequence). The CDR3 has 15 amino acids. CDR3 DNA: TGTGCCAGCAGCTTTGGGACAAGTAGCACAGATACGCAGTATTTT. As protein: CASSFGTSSTDTQYF.

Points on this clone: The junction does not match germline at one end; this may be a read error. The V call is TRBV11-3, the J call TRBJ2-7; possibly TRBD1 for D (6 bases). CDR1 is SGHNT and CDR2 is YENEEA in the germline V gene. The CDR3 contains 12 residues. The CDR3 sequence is CASSTSDSLAHF. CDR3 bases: TGTGCCAGCAGCACCTCGGACAGTCTCGCTCACTTC.

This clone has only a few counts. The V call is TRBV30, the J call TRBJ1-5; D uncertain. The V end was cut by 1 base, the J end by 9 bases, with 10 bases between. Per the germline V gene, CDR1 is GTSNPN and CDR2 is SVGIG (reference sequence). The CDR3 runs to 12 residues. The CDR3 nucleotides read TGTGCCTGGAGTGCTACTCTGGGGCCCCAGCATTTT. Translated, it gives CAWSATLGPQHF.

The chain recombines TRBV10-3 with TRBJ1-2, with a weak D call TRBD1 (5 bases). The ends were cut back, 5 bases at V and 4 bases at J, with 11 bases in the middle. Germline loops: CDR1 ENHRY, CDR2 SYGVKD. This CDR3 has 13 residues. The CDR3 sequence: CAISRDDAYGYTF. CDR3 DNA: TGTGCCATCAGTCGGGACGACGCCTATGGCTACACCTTC.

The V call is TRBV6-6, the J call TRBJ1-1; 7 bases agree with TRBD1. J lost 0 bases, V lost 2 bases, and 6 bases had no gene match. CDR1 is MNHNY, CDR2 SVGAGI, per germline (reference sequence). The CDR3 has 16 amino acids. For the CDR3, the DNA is TGTGCCAGCAGTTACCCACCGGGACAGATGAACACTGAAGCTTTCTTT. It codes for CASSYPPGQMNTEAFF.

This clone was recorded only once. This CDR3 reads CATSQTRDTEAFF. The CDR3 bases are TGTGCCACCTCCCAGACCAGGGACACTGAAGCTTTCTTT. V gene TRBV18 combines with J gene TRBJ1-1; D possibly corresponds to TRBD1 (5 bases). Deletions cut 10 bases from V and 3 bases from J, with 15 bases between. The CDR3 runs to 13 residues. Germline V CDR1 and CDR2: KGHSH, LQKENI.

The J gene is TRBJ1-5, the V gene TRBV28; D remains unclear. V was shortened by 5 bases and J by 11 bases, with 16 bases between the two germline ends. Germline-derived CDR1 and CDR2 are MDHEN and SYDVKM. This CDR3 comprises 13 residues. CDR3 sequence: CASSPPGRQSQHF. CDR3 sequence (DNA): TGTGCCAGCAGTCCCCCAGGACGGCAGTCCCAGCATTTT. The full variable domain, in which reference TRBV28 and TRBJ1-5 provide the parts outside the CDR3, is DVKVTQSSRYLVKRTGEKVFLECVQDMDHENMFWYRQDPGLGLRLIYFSYDVKMKEKGDIPEGYSVSREKKERFSLILESASTNQTSMYLCASSPPGRQSQHFGDGTRLSIL.

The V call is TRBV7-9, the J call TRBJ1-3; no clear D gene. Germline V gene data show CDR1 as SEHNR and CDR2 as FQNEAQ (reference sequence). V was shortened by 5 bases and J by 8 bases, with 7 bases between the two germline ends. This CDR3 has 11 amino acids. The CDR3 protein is CASSPVDTIYF. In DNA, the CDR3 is TGTGCCAGCAGCCCTGTGGACACCATATATTTT.

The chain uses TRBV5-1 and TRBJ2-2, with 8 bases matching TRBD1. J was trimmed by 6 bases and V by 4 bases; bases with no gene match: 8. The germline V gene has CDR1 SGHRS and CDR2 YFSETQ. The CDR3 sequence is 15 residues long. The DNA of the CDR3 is TGCGCCAGCAGCCCAACGACAGGGGAAGCCGGGGAGCTGTTTTTT. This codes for CASSPTTGEAGELFF.

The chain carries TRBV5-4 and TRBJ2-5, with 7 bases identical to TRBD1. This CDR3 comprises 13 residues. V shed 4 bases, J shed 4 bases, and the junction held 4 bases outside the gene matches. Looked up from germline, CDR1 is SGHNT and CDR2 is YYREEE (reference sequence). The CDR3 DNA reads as TGTGCCAGCAGCACAGACAGGGTAGAGACCCAGTACTTC. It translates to CASSTDRVETQYF.

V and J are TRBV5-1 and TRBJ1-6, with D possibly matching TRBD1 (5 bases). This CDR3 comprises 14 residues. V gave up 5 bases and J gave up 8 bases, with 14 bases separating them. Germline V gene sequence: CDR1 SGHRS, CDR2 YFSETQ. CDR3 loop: CASSWDGGDSPLHF. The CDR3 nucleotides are TGCGCCAGCAGTTGGGACGGGGGGGATTCACCCCTCCACTTT.

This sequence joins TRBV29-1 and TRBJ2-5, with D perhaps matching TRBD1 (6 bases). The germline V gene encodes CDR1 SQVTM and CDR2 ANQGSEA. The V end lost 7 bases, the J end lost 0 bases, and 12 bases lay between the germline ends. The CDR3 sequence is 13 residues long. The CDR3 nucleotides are TGCAGCGCTTACCGGGACAACCAAGAGACCCAGTACTTC. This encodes CSAYRDNQETQYF.

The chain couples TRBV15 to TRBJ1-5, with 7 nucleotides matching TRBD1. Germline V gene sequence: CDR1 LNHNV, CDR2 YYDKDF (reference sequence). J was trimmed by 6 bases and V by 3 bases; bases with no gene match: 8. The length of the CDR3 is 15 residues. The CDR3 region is CATSSGSTGLQPQHF. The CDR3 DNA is TGTGCCACCAGCAGCGGGTCGACAGGGCTTCAGCCCCAGCATTTT.